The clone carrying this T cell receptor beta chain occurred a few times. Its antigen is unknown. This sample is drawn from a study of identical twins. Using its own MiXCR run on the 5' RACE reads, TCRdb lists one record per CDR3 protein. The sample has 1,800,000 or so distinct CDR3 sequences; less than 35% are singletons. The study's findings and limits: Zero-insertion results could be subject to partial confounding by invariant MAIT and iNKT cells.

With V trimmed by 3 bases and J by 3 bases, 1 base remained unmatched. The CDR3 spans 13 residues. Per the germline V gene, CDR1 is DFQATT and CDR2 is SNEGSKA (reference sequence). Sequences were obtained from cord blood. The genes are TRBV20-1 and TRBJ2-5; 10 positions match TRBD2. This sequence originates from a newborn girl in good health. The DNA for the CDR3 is TGCAGTGCTAGTACTAGCGGGAAAGAGACCCAGTACTTC. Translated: CSASTSGKETQYF.